These 14 T cell receptor beta chains were all obtained from the same sample, sequenced in a study of blood T cell repertoires in COVID-19. TCRdb keeps only in-frame clones here, not all; method: immunoSEQ multiplex PCR. The table lists about 370,000 clones, around 89% of them singletons. The sample consisted of PBMCs or T cells enriched from blood (not recorded which). Receptors originate from a young man who had recovered from COVID-19.

The chain links TRBV10-3 to TRBJ2-7; TRBD2 matches 7 bases. V gave up 2 bases and J gave up 2 bases; unmatched junction bases: 9. Germline V gives CDR1 ENHRY, CDR2 SYGVKD. The CDR3 extends over 16 amino acids. The CDR3 here is CAISEMSSGGTYEQYF. In DNA, the CDR3 is TGTGCCATCAGTGAGATGTCTAGCGGAGGCACCTACGAGCAGTACTTC.

This clone was observed a single time. The same CDR3 is also encoded by other DNA sequences in this sample. The chain joins TRBV29-1 to TRBJ1-1, with D uncertain. Trimming cost V 3 bases and J 11 bases, with 4 bases left between them. From germline, CDR1 is SQVTM and CDR2 ANQGSEA. The CDR3 covers 8 residues. The CDR3 protein is CSVERAFF. As DNA, the CDR3 is TGCAGCGTTGAGAGGGCTTTCTTT. The variable domain in full, with the rest retrieved from reference TRBV29-1 and TRBJ1-1, is SAVISQKPSRDICQRGTSLTIQCQVDSQVTMMFWYRQQPGQSLTLIATANQGSEATYESGFVIDKFPISRPNLTFSTLTVSNMSPEDSSIYLCSVERAFFGQGTRLTVV.

There are a few counts of this clone. V and J are TRBV7-9 and TRBJ2-2; D might be TRBD1 (6 bases). The V and J ends lost 2 bases and 4 bases respectively, with 14 bases between them. The CDR3 has 16 amino acids. The germline V gene has CDR1 SEHNR and CDR2 FQNEAQ (reference sequence). The CDR3 region is CASSLTYQGPTGELFF. The CDR3 DNA follows: TGTGCCAGCAGCTTAACCTATCAGGGGCCCACCGGGGAGCTGTTTTTT.

The chain couples TRBV4-2 to TRBJ1-5, with D possibly being TRBD1 (6 bases). Germline loops: CDR1 LGHNA, CDR2 YNFKEQ. Trimming pared 0 bases from V and 3 bases from J, leaving 12 bases between. This CDR3 has 16 amino acids. CDR3 coding DNA: TGTGCCAGCAGCCAAGATTGGGGGCAGGTCAATCAGCCCCAGCATTTT. This sequence encodes CASSQDWGQVNQPQHF.

The chain combines TRBV5-4 with TRBJ1-1; D uncertain. Germline V gene data show CDR1 as SGHNT and CDR2 as YYREEE (reference sequence). The CDR3 runs 16 residues. The V gene lost 5 bases and the J gene lost 1 base, with 18 bases spanning the gap. CDR3 loop: CASSLDLRARNTEAFF. The CDR3 nucleotides are TGTGCCAGCAGTCTCGATTTACGAGCCCGGAACACTGAAGCTTTCTTT.

This rearrangement joins TRBV29-1 to TRBJ1-2, with unresolved D. CDR1 is SQVTM, CDR2 ANQGSEA, per germline. The CDR3 consists of 14 residues. Trimming removed 0 bases from V and 5 bases from J, with 13 bases in between. In DNA, the CDR3 is TGCAGCGTTGAAGATCTGACGGAGGGATATGGCTACACCTTC. Protein: CSVEDLTEGYGYTF. Based on the CDR3 plus reference TRBV29-1 and TRBJ1-2, the full variable domain is SAVISQKPSRDICQRGTSLTIQCQVDSQVTMMFWYRQQPGQSLTLIATANQGSEATYESGFVIDKFPISRPNLTFSTLTVSNMSPEDSSIYLCSVEDLTEGYGYTFGSGTRLTVV.

The chain has TRBV21-1 and TRBJ2-1; the D call in the table, TRBD2, was not verified against the DNA. TRBV21-1 is a documented pseudogene. The CDR3 totals 17 residues. The CDR3 sequence: CASSNNQSAGGLDEQFF. DNA of the CDR3: TGTGCCAGCAGCAATAATCAGTCGGCGGGAGGGCTCGATGAGCAGTTCTTC.

This clone has a handful of counts. This chain links TRBV4-1 with TRBJ1-2; tentatively, D is TRBD1 (6 bases). CDR3 size: 15 residues. V dropped 5 bases and J dropped 4 bases, with 17 bases sitting between them. Per the germline V gene, CDR1 is MGHRA and CDR2 is YSYEKL. This chain's CDR3 is CASSSYQGNVYGYTF. As DNA, the CDR3 is TGCGCCAGCAGCTCATATCAGGGGAACGTCTATGGCTACACCTTC.

The chain has TRBV29-1 and TRBJ2-3; 11 nucleotides line up with TRBD2. Germline-derived CDR1 and CDR2 are SQVTM and ANQGSEA. The CDR3 covers 13 residues. J was trimmed by 2 bases and V by 7 bases; bases with no gene match: 2. The CDR3 is CSALAGATDTQYF. In nucleotides, the CDR3 is TGCAGCGCACTAGCGGGGGCCACAGATACGCAGTATTTT.

J is TRBJ2-5 and V is TRBV11-3; tentatively, D is TRBD2 (5 bases). The V end lost 5 bases, the J end lost 8 bases, and 12 bases lay between the germline ends. From germline, CDR1 is SGHNT and CDR2 YENEEA. The CDR3 totals 12 residues. The CDR3 sequence is CASSIPSGTQYF. DNA of the CDR3: TGTGCCAGCAGCATCCCCTCGGGAACCCAGTACTTC.

This sequence joins TRBV7-2 and TRBJ2-7, with D possibly being TRBD2 (5 bases). CDR3 length: 14 amino acids. Trimming took 5 bases from V and 6 from J, leaving 17 bases between them. Looked up from germline, CDR1 is SGHTA and CDR2 is FQGNSA. The CDR3 sequence: CASSPTGFIGEQYF. DNA for the CDR3: TGTGCCAGCAGCCCTACGGGGTTTATTGGCGAGCAGTACTTC.

The V call is TRBV7-8, the J call TRBJ1-2; D not resolved. The CDR3 consists of 14 residues. V lost 5 bases and J 2 bases, leaving 12 bases between the germline ends. The V gene's germline CDR1 is SGHVS and CDR2 FQNEAQ. The CDR3 sequence is CASSEKPLNYGYTF. The CDR3 DNA reads TGTGCCAGCAGCGAAAAACCCCTAAACTATGGCTACACCTTC.

The chain is built from TRBV18 and TRBJ2-7; D might be TRBD2 (5 bases). Per germline, CDR1 KGHSH and CDR2 LQKENI. V was cut by 3 bases and J by 3 bases, with 9 bases left in between. The CDR3 is 13 residues long. The CDR3 nucleotides read TGTGCCAGCTCACCTACTCGGGGCTACGAGCAGTACTTC. This codes for CASSPTRGYEQYF.

The gene calls are TRBV30 and TRBJ1-6, with D possibly being TRBD1 (6 bases). This CDR3 is built from 14 residues. Germline CDR1 GTSNPN, CDR2 SVGIG (reference sequence). Between the trimmed V and J ends, which lost 1 base and 4 bases, there was a span of 8 bases. The CDR3 spells CAWSGQAYNSPLHF. The CDR3 nucleotides are TGTGCCTGGAGTGGACAGGCTTATAATTCACCCCTCCACTTT.